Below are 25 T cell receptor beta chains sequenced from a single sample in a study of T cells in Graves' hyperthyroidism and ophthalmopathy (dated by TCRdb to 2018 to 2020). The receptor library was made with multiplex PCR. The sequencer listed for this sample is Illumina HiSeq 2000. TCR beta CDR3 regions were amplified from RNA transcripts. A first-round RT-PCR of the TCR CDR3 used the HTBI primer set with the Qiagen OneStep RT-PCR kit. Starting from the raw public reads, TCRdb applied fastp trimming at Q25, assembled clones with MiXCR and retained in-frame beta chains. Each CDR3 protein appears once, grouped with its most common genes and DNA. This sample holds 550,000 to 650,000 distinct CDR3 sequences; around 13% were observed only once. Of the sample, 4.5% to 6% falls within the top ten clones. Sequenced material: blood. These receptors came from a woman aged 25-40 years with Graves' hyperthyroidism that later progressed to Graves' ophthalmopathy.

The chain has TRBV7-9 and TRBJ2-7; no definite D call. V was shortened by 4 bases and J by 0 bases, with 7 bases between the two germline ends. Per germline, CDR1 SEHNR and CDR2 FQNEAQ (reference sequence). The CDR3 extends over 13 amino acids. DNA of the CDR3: TGTGCCAGCAGCTCTATTGGCTCCTACGAGCAGTACTTC. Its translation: CASSSIGSYEQYF.

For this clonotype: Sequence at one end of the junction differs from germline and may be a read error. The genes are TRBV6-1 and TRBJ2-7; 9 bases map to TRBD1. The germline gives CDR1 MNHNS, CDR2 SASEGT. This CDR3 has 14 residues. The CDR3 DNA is TGTGCCCGCAGAAGGGACAGGGCAGCCTACGAGCAGTACTTC. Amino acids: CARRRDRAAYEQYF.

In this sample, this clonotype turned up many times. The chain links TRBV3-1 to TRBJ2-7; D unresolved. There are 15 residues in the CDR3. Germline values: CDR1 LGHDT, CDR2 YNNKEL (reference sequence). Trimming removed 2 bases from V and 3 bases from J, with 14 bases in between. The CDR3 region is CASSQPTGHGYEQYF. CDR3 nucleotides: TGTGCCAGCAGCCAACCTACCGGGCACGGCTACGAGCAGTACTTC.

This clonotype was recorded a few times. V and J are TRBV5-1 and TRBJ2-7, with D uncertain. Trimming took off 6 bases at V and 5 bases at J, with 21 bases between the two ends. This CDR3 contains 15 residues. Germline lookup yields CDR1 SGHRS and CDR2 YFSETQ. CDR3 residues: CASTSQLGSGDEQYF. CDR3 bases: TGCGCCAGCACCTCTCAACTTGGGTCGGGCGACGAGCAGTACTTC.

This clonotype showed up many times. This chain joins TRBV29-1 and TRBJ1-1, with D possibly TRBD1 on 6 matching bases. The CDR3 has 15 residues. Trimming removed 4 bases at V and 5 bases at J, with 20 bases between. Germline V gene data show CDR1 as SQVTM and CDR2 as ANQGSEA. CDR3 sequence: CSVGGAVGYETEAFF. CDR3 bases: TGCAGCGTTGGGGGGGCCGTGGGGTACGAAACTGAAGCTTTCTTT.

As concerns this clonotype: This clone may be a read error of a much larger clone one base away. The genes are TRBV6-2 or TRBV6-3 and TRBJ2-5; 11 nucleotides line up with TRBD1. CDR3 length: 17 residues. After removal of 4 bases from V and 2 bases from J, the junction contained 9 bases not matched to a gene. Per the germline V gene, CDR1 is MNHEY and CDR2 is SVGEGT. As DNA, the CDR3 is TGTGCCAGCAGTTTGGGATGGACAGGGGGCGCTCAAGAGACCCAGTACTTC. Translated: CASSLGWTGGAQETQYF.

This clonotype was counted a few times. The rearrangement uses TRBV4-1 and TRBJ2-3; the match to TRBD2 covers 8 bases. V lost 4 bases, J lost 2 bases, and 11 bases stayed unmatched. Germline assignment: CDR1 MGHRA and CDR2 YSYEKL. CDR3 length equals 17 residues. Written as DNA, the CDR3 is TGCGCCAGCAGCCGCCTCGGGACTAGGGACCCCACAGATACGCAGTATTTT. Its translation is CASSRLGTRDPTDTQYF.

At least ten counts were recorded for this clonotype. CDR3 residues: CSVDTGQGEETQYF. The CDR3 nucleotides read TGCAGCGTTGACACAGGACAGGGGGAAGAGACCCAGTACTTC. The chain couples TRBV29-1 to TRBJ2-5, with 10 nucleotides matching TRBD1. Germline V gene sequence: CDR1 SQVTM, CDR2 ANQGSEA. Trimming at V came to 3 bases and at J to 3 bases, leaving 4 bases not matched to a gene. There are 14 residues in the CDR3.

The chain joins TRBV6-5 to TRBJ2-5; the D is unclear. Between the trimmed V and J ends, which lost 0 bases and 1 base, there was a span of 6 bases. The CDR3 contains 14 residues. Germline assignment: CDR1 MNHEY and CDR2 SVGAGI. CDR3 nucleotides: TGTGCCAGCAGTTACTCGAGCCTCCAAGAGACCCAGTACTTC. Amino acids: CASSYSSLQETQYF.

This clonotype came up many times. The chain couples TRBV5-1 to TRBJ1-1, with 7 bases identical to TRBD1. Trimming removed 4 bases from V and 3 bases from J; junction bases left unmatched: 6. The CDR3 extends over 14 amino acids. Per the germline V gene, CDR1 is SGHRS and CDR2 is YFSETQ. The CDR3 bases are TGCGCCAGCAGCGACGACAGGGTCGACACTGAAGCTTTCTTT. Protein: CASSDDRVDTEAFF.

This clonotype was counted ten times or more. As DNA, the CDR3 is TGTGCCAGCGGGGGAAATGAGCAGTTCTTC. Its translation: CASGGNEQFF. The rearrangement links TRBV2 to TRBJ2-1; D tentatively fits TRBD1 or TRBD2 (5 bases each). V was pared by 8 bases and J by 7 bases, with 6 bases between. This CDR3 contains 10 residues. From germline, CDR1 is SNHLY and CDR2 FYNNEI. The entire variable domain, with the rest obtained from reference TRBV2 and TRBJ2-1, is as follows: EPEVTQTPSHQVTQMGQEVILRCVPISNHLYFYWYRQILGQKVEFLVSFYNNEISEKSEIFDDQFSVERPDGSNFTLKIRSTKLEDSAMYFCASGGNEQFFGPGTRLTVL.

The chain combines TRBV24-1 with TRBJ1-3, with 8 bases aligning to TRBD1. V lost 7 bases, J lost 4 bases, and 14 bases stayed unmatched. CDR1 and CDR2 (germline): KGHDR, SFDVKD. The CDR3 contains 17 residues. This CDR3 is CATSRGRGQAGGNTIYF. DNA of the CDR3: TGTGCCACCAGCCGAGGCCGGGGACAGGCGGGAGGAAACACCATATATTTT.

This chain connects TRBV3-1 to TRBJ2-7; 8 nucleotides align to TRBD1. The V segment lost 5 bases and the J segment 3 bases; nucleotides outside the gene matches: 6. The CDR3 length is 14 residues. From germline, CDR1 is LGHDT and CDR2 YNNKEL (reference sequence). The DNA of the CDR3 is TGTGCCAGCAGCTCATGGACAGGGAGCTACGAGCAGTACTTC. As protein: CASSSWTGSYEQYF.

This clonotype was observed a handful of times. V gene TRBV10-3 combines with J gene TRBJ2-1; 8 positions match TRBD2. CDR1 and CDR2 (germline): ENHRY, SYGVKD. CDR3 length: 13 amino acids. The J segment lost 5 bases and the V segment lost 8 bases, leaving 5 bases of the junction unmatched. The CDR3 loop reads CAIPAGVNNEQFF. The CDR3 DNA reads TGTGCCATCCCAGCGGGAGTGAACAATGAGCAGTTCTTC.

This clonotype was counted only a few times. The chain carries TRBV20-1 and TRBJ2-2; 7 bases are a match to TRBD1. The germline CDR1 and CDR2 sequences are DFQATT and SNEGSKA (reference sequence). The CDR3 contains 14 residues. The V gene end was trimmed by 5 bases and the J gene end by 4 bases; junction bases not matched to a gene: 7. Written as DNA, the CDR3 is TGCAGTGCTGAACAGGGGCCCCGCACCGGGGAGCTGTTTTTT. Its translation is CSAEQGPRTGELFF.

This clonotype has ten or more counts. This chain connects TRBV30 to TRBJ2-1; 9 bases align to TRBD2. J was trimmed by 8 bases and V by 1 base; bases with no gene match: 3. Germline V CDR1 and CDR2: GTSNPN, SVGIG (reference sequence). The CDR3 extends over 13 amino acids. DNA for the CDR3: TGTGCCTGGAGTGGTAGCGGGAGATATGAGCAGTTCTTC. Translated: CAWSGSGRYEQFF.

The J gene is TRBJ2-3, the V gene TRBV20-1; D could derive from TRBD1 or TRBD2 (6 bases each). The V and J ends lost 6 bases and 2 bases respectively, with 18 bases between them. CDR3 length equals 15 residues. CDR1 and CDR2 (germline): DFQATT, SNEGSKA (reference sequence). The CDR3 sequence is CSAGRQEDYTDTQYF. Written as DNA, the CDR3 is TGCAGTGCCGGGCGACAGGAGGACTACACAGATACGCAGTATTTT.

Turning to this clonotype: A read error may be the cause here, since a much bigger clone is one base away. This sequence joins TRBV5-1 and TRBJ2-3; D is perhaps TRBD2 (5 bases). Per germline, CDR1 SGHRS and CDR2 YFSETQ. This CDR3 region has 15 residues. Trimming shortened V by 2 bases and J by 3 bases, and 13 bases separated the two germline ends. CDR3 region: CASSFGAELTDTQYF. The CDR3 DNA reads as TGCGCCAGCAGCTTCGGAGCGGAACTAACAGATACGCAGTATTTT.

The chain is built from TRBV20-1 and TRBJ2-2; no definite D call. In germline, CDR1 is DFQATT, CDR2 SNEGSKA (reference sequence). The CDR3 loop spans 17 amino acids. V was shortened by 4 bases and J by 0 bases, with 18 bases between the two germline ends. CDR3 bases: TGCAGTGCTACGTCTCCGTTGGGTGAACCGAACACCGGGGAGCTGTTTTTT. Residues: CSATSPLGEPNTGELFF.

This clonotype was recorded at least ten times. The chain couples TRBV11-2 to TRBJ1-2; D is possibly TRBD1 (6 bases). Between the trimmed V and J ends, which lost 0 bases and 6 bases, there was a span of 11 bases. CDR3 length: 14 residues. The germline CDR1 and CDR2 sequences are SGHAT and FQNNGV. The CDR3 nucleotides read TGTGCCAGCAGCTTAGATTTGGGGGCAGATGGCTACACCTTC. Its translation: CASSLDLGADGYTF.

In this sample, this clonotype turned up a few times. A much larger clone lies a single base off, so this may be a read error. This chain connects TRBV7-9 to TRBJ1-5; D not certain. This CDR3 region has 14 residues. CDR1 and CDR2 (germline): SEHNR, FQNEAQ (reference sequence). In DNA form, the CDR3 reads TGTGCCAGCAGATTAGGGCGCCATAGTGAGCCCCAGCATTTT. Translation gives CASRLGRHSEPQHF.

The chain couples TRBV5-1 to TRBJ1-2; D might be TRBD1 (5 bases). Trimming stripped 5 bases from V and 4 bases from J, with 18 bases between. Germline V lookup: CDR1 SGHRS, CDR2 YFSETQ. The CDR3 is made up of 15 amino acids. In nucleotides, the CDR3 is TGCGCCAGCAGTTCCAGGGCCGGCGATGGCTATGGCTACACCTTC. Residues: CASSSRAGDGYGYTF.

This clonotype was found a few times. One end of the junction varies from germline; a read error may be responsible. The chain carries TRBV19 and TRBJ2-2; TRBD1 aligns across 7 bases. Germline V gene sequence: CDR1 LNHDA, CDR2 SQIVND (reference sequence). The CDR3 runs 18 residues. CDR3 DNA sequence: TGTGCCAGTAGTCAACGCCCGGGACAGTTTGGGAACGCCGGGGAGCTGTTTTTT. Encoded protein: CASSQRPGQFGNAGELFF. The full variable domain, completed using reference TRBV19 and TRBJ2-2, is DGGITQSPKYLFRKEGQNVTLSCEQNLNHDAMYWYRQDPGQGLRLIYYSQIVNDFQKGDIAEGYSVSREKKESFPLTVTSAQKNPTAFYLCASSQRPGQFGNAGELFFGEGSRLTVL.

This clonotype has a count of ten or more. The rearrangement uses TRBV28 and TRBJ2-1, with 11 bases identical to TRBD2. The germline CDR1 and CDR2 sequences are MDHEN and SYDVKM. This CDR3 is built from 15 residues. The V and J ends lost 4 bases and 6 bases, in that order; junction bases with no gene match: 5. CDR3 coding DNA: TGTGCCAGCAGTTCGCTAGCGGGAGGTCGCAATGAGCAGTTCTTC. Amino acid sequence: CASSSLAGGRNEQFF.

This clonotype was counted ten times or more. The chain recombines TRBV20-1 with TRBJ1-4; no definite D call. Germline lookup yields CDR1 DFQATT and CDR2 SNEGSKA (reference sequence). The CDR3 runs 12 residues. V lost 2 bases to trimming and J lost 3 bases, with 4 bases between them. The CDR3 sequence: CSARLSNEKLFF. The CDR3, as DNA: TGCAGTGCTAGACTCTCTAATGAAAAACTGTTTTTT.